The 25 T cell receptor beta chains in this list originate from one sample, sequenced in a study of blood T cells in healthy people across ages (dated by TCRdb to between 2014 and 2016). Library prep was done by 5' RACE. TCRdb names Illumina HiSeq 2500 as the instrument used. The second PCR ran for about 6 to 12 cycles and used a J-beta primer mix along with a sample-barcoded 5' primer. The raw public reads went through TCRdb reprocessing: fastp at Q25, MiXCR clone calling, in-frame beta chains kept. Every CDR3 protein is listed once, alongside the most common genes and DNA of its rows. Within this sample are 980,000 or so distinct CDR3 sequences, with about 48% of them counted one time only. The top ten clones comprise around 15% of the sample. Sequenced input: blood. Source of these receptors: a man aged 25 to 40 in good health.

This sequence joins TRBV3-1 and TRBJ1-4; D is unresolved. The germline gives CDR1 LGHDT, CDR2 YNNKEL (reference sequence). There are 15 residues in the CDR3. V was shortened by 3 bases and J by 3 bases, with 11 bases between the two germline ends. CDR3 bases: TGTGCCAGCAGCCATGATGGACGGGCTAATGAAAAACTGTTTTTT. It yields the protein CASSHDGRANEKLFF. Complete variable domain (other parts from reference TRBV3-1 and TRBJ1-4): DTAVSQTPKYLVTQMGNDKSIKCEQNLGHDTMYWYKQDSKKFLKIMFSYNNKELIINETVPNRFSPKSPDKAHLNLHINSLELGDSAVYFCASSHDGRANEKLFFGSGTQLSVL.

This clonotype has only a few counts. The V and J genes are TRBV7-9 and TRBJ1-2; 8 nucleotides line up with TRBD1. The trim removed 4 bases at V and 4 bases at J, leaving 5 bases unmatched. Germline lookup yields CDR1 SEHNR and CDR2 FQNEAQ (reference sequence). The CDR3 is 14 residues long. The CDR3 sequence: CASSSLGTGYGYTF. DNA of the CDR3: TGTGCCAGCAGCTCATTAGGGACAGGCTATGGCTACACCTTC.

CDR3 DNA: TGTGCCAGCAGTTACTCGAAATGGGGACAGAGCAATCAGCCCCAGCATTTT. Translation gives CASSYSKWGQSNQPQHF. The chain links TRBV6-2 or TRBV6-3 to TRBJ1-5; 7 bases line up with TRBD1. Germline values: CDR1 MNHEY, CDR2 SVGEGT. The trim removed 0 bases at V and 1 base at J, leaving 6 bases unmatched. The CDR3 extends over 17 amino acids.

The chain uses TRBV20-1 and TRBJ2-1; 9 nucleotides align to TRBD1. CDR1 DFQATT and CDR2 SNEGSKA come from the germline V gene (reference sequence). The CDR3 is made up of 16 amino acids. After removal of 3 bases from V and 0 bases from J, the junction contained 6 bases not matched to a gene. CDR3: CSARVGQGSSYNEQFF. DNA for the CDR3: TGCAGTGCTAGGGTGGGACAGGGTAGCTCCTACAATGAGCAGTTCTTC.

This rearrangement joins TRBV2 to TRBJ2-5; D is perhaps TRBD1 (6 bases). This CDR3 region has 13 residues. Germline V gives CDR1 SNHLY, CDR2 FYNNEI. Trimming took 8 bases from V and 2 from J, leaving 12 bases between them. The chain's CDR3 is CASYEDRQETQYF. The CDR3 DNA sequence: TGTGCCAGCTACGAGGACAGACAAGAGACCCAGTACTTC.

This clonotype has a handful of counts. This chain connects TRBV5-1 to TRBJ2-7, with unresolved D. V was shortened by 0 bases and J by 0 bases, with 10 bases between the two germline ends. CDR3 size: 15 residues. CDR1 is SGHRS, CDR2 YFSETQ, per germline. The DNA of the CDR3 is TGCGCCAGCAGCTTGGGCGGAGCGAGCTCCTACGAGCAGTACTTC. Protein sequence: CASSLGGASSYEQYF.

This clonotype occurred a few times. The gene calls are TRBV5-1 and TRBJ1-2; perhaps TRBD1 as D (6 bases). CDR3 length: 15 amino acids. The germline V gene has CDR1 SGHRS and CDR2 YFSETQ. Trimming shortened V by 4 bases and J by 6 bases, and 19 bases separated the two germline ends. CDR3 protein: CASSPRPEGVDGYTF. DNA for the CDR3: TGCGCCAGCAGCCCCCGACCCGAGGGGGTAGATGGCTACACCTTC.

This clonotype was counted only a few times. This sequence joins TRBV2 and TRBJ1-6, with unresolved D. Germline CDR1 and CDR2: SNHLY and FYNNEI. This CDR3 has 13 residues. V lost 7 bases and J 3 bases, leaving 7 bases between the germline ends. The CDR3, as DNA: TGTGCCAGCACCCGGGGCTATAATTCACCCCTCCACTTT. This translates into CASTRGYNSPLHF.

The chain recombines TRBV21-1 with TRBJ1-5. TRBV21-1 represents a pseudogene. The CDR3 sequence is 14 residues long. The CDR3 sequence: CASALRLYNQPQHF. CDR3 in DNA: TGTGCCAGTGCTCTTAGGTTATACAATCAGCCCCAGCATTTT.

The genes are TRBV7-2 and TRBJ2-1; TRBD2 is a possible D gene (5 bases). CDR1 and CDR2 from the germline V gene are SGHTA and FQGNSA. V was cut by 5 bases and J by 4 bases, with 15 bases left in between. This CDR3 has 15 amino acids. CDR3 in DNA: TGTGCCAGCAGCCAGGCCGGACTGGTTTACAATGAGCAGTTCTTC. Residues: CASSQAGLVYNEQFF.

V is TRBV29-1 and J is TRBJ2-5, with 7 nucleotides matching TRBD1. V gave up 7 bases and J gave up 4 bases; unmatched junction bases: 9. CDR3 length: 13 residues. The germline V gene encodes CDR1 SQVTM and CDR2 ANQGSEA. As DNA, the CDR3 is TGCAGCGCCTACAGGGGTGTTGGAGAGACCCAGTACTTC. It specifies CSAYRGVGETQYF.

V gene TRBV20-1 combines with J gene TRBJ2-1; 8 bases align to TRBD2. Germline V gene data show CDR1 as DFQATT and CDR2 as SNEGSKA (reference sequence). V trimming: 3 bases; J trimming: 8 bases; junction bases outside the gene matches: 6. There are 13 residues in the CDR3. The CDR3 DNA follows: TGCAGTGCTAGCGGGGGGGGAATCTATGAGCAGTTCTTC. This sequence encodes CSASGGGIYEQFF.

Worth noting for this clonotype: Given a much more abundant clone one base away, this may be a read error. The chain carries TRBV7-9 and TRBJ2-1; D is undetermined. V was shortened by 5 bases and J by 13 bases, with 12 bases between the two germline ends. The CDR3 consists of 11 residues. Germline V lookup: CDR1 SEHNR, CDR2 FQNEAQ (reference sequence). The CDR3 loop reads CASSNSEVQFF. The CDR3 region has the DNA TGTGCCAGCAGCAATTCAGAGGTACAGTTCTTC.

The CDR3: CSANSIEYQETQYF. CDR3 nucleotides: TGCAGTGCTAACAGTATTGAGTACCAAGAGACCCAGTACTTC. V and J are TRBV20-1 and TRBJ2-5; D not certain. Germline CDR1 and CDR2: DFQATT and SNEGSKA (reference sequence). The CDR3 runs 14 residues. V lost 4 bases, J lost 0 bases, and 12 bases lay in between.

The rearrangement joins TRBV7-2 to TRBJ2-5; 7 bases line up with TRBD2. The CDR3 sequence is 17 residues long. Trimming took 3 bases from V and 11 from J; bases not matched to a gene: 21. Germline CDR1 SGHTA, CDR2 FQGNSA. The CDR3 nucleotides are TGTGCCAGCAGCTTTTCCGCCAGCGGGGAGATTTTCTGGGAGCAGTACTTC. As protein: CASSFSASGEIFWEQYF.

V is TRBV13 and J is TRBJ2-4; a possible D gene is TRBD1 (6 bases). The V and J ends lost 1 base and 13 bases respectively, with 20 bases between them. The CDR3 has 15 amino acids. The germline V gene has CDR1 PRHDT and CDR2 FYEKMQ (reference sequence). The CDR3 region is CASSLEGVLEESQYF. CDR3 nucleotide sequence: TGTGCCAGCAGCTTAGAGGGGGTCTTAGAAGAGTCCCAGTACTTC.

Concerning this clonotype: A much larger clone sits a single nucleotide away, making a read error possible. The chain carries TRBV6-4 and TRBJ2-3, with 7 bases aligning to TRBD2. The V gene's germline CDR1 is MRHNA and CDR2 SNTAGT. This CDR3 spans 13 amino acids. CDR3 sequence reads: CATGEGSTDTKYF. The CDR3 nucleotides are TGTGCCACGGGGGAGGGCAGCACAGATACGAAGTATTTT.

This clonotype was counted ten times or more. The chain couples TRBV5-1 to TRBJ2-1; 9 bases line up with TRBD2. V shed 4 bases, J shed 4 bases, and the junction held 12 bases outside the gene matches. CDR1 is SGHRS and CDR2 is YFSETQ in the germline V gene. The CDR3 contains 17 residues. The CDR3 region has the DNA TGCGCCAGCAGCCCTTCCCCATTGGCGGGGGGGTACAATGAGCAGTTCTTC. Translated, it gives CASSPSPLAGGYNEQFF.

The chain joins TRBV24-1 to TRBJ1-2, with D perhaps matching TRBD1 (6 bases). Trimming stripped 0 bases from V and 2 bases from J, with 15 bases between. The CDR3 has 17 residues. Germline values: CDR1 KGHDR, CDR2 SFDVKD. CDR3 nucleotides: TGTGCCACCAGTGATTTGTTCGACAGGATTTTAAACTATGGCTACACCTTC. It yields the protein CATSDLFDRILNYGYTF.

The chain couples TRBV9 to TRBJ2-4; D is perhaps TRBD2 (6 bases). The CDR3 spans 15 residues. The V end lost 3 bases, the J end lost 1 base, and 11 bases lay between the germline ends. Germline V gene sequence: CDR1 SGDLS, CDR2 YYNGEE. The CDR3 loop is CASSGGGAAKNIQYF. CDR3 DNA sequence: TGTGCCAGCAGCGGAGGAGGGGCGGCCAAAAACATTCAGTACTTC.

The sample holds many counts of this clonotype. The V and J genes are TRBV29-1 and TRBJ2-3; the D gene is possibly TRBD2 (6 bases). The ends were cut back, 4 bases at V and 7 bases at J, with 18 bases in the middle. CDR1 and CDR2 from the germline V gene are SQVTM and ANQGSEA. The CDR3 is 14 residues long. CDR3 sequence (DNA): TGCAGCGTTGTGATCCCAGCGGGTTTGAATACGCAGTATTTT. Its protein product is CSVVIPAGLNTQYF.

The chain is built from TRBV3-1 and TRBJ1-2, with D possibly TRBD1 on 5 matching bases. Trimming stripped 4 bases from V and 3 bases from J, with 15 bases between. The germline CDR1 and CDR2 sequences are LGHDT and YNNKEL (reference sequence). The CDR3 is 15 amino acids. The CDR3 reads CASSRQTKGDYGYTF. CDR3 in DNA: TGTGCCAGCAGCCGTCAGACCAAAGGGGACTATGGCTACACCTTC.

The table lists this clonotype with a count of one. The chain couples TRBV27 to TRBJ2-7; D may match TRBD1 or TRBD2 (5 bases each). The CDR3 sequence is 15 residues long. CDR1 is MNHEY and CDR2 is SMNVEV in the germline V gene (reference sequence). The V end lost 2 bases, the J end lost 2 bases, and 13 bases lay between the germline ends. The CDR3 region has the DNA TGTGCCAGCAGTTTAACCTCCCAGGGACCCTACGAGCAGTACTTC. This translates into CASSLTSQGPYEQYF.

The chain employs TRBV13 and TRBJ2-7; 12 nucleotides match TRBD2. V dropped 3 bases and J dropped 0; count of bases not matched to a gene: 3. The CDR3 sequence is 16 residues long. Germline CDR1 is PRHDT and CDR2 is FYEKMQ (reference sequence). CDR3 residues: CASSFLAGGHSYEQYF. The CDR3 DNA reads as TGTGCCAGCAGCTTCCTAGCGGGGGGGCACTCCTACGAGCAGTACTTC.

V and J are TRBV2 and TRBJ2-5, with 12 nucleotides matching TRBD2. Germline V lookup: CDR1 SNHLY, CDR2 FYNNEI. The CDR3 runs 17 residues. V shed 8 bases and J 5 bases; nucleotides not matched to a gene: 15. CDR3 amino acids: CASRRLAGVTESETQYF. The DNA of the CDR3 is TGTGCCAGCCGTCGACTAGCGGGGGTTACCGAGTCGGAGACCCAGTACTTC.